One sample yielded the 21 T cell receptor beta chains listed below, sequenced in a study of T-cell memory formation after mild COVID-19. TCRdb reprocessed the 5' RACE reads with MiXCR, giving one entry per CDR3 protein. This sample carries about 350,000 distinct CDR3 sequences, about an eighth of them seen once, and the ten largest clones take around a fifth. The source material was PBMCs or a T cell subset sorted from them (not recorded which). These receptor sequences come from a young man who had mild COVID-19 (a few samples of this study predate the infection). Cell type and time point are not known.

This chain joins TRBV4-3 and TRBJ2-2, with D possibly matching TRBD1 (6 bases). The CDR3 length is 15 residues. The V gene's germline CDR1 is LGHNA and CDR2 YSLEER. Trimming shortened V by 0 bases and J by 5 bases, and 10 bases separated the two germline ends. CDR3 loop: CASSQDWGTTGELFF. The DNA of the CDR3 is TGCGCCAGCAGCCAAGATTGGGGGACAACCGGGGAGCTGTTTTTT.

This chain joins TRBV12-3 or TRBV12-4 and TRBJ2-3; TRBD1 might be the D (6 bases). The CDR3 length is 12 residues. Trimming pared 4 bases from V and 4 bases from J, leaving 6 bases between. In DNA, the CDR3 is TGTGCCAGCAGTTGGGGGCCAGATACGCAGTATTTT. Its translation: CASSWGPDTQYF.

This clonotype was seen only a few times. This chain uses TRBV20-1 with TRBJ2-1; the D call may be TRBD1 or TRBD2 (5 bases each). The CDR3 sequence is 14 residues long. V was pared by 5 bases and J by 5 bases, with 16 bases between. Germline V gives CDR1 DFQATT, CDR2 SNEGSKA (reference sequence). DNA of the CDR3: TGCAGTGCTCAAAAAGGGACCCAAGACAATGAGCAGTTCTTC. As protein: CSAQKGTQDNEQFF.

This clonotype turned up a few times. The V and J genes are TRBV11-3 and TRBJ2-2; D is ambiguous. This CDR3 comprises 15 residues. Trimming left V 1 base short and J 6 bases short, with 12 bases between. Germline V CDR1 and CDR2: SGHNT, YENEEA. The chain's CDR3 is CASSLAGPGPGELFF. The CDR3 DNA reads TGTGCCAGCAGCTTAGCTGGACCTGGCCCCGGGGAGCTGTTTTTT.

The chain uses TRBV5-1 and TRBJ1-1; D gene uncertain. The germline CDR1 and CDR2 sequences are SGHRS and YFSETQ. Trimming took 4 bases from V and 4 from J, leaving 14 bases between them. The CDR3 spans 14 residues. CDR3 protein: CASSPTMGSTEAFF. The CDR3 nucleotides are TGCGCCAGCAGCCCCACAATGGGGTCCACTGAAGCTTTCTTT.

To note about this clonotype: With a much larger clone just one base away, this may be a read error. The chain is built from TRBV5-6 and TRBJ1-2; D gene uncertain. CDR1 and CDR2 from the germline V gene are SGHDT and YYEEEE. The CDR3 has 12 amino acids. The DNA for the CDR3 is TGTGCCAGCAGCTTGTGGGAAAGTGGCTACAGCTTC. This codes for CASSLWESGYSF.

This clonotype occurred a few times. The chain uses TRBV7-2 and TRBJ1-1; D uncertain. The ends were cut back, 1 base at V and 6 bases at J, with 15 bases in the middle. Per germline, CDR1 SGHTA and CDR2 FQGNSA. The CDR3 consists of 15 residues. CDR3 in amino acids: CASSLGRLGGPEAFF. CDR3 coding DNA: TGTGCCAGCAGCTTAGGGAGGTTAGGCGGCCCTGAAGCTTTCTTT.

The V call is TRBV4-3, the J call TRBJ1-1, with 8 bases fitting TRBD1. CDR1 and CDR2 (germline): LGHNA, YSLEER. This CDR3 is built from 15 residues. Trimming took 3 bases from V and 1 from J; bases not matched to a gene: 4. The chain's CDR3 is CASSHSGQGNTEAFF. CDR3 in DNA: TGCGCCAGCAGCCACTCCGGACAGGGGAACACTGAAGCTTTCTTT.

The chain recombines TRBV20-1 with TRBJ2-7, with D possibly being TRBD2 (5 bases). V was cut by 6 bases and J by 3 bases, with 15 bases left in between. CDR3 length equals 13 residues. The germline CDR1 and CDR2 sequences are DFQATT and SNEGSKA (reference sequence). CDR3 nucleotides: TGCAGTGCCCAACCGACTAAAGACTACGAGCAGTACTTC. It specifies CSAQPTKDYEQYF.

The rearrangement joins TRBV11-2 to TRBJ2-1, with a possible D match to TRBD2 (6 bases). Trimming stripped 5 bases from V and 3 bases from J, with 11 bases between. CDR1 is SGHAT, CDR2 FQNNGV, per germline. The CDR3 totals 14 residues. The CDR3 loop is CASSPFGGYNEQFF. The CDR3 DNA follows: TGTGCCAGCAGCCCATTCGGGGGCTACAATGAGCAGTTCTTC.

V usage is TRBV27 and J usage is TRBJ1-6; weak D call: TRBD1 (5 bases). Germline CDR1 reads MNHEY; CDR2 reads SMNVEV (reference sequence). The V end lost 4 bases, the J end lost 8 bases, and 21 bases lay between the germline ends. The length of the CDR3 is 17 residues. CDR3 region: CASSSGGNSGLDSPLHF. The CDR3 region has the DNA TGTGCCAGCAGTTCTGGGGGGAATTCTGGATTGGATTCACCCCTCCACTTT.

This clonotype was observed a few times. V and J are TRBV12-3 or TRBV12-4 and TRBJ1-1; the D is unclear. The CDR3 has 12 amino acids. Trimming stripped 1 base from V and 10 bases from J, with 10 bases between. The CDR3 protein is CASSLGRAGAFF. In nucleotides, the CDR3 is TGTGCCAGCAGTTTAGGGAGGGCTGGAGCTTTCTTT.

This clonotype came up a few times. The chain employs TRBV28 and TRBJ2-2; 8 positions agree with TRBD2. The CDR3 contains 15 residues. With V trimmed by 1 base and J by 6 bases, 4 bases remained unmatched. Germline V gene lookup returns CDR1 MDHEN and CDR2 SYDVKM. The CDR3: CASSLSPGGAGELFF. In nucleotides, the CDR3 is TGTGCCAGCAGTTTATCACCCGGGGGGGCCGGGGAGCTGTTTTTT.

In its sample, this clonotype was seen many times. CDR3 amino acids: CASSLEGGYGYTF. CDR3 coding DNA: TGTGCCAGCAGCTTAGAGGGTGGCTATGGCTACACCTTC. V gene TRBV7-3 combines with J gene TRBJ1-2, with D uncertain. Germline V gives CDR1 SGHTA, CDR2 FQGTGA. V was shortened by 2 bases and J by 4 bases, with 8 bases between the two germline ends. CDR3 length equals 13 residues.

The rearrangement links TRBV4-2 to TRBJ1-4, with TRBD1 matching 8 bases. Germline loops: CDR1 LGHNA, CDR2 YNFKEQ. Germline trimming cut 4 bases from V and 0 bases from J; bases unmatched to any gene: 10. This CDR3 spans 18 amino acids. CDR3 sequence reads: CASSLRQGRHSTNEKLFF. CDR3 in DNA: TGTGCCAGCAGCCTCCGACAGGGGAGACATTCAACTAATGAAAAACTGTTTTTT.

The chain carries TRBV7-2 and TRBJ2-5; 11 bases are shared with TRBD2. Unmatched junction bases numbered 10, after V lost 1 base and J lost 6 bases. CDR1 and CDR2 (germline): SGHTA, FQGNSA. The CDR3 sequence is 17 residues long. DNA for the CDR3: TGTGCCAGCAGCTTAGACGTAGCGGGGGGGCCCTTAAAGACCCAGTACTTC. Its translation: CASSLDVAGGPLKTQYF.

This clonotype turned up a few times. The chain employs TRBV7-8 and TRBJ2-1; D might be TRBD1 (6 bases). Germline V CDR1 and CDR2: SGHVS, FQNEAQ. V lost 3 bases and J 6 bases, leaving 12 bases between the germline ends. The CDR3 loop spans 14 amino acids. The CDR3 DNA is TGTGCCAGCAGCTTTCAGGGGTCGGTCAATGAGCAGTTCTTC. Its protein is CASSFQGSVNEQFF.

This clonotype showed up just a few times. V gene TRBV12-3 or TRBV12-4 combines with J gene TRBJ1-5, with D possibly TRBD1 on 5 matching bases. The CDR3 runs to 14 residues. Trimming shortened V by 6 bases and J by 5 bases, and 14 bases separated the two germline ends. DNA of the CDR3: TGTGCCAGCAGCCCGTCGGGGGTAGATCAGCCCCAGCATTTT. Amino acid sequence: CASSPSGVDQPQHF.

This clonotype was counted between two and nine times. The chain uses TRBV7-2 and TRBJ1-1; D call uncertain. The CDR3 spans 14 residues. Per germline, CDR1 SGHTA and CDR2 FQGNSA. V lost 1 base, J lost 5 bases, and 11 bases lay in between. The CDR3 is CASSLEFQRTEAFF. The CDR3 DNA reads TGTGCCAGCAGCTTAGAATTCCAGAGGACTGAAGCTTTCTTT.

This clonotype was counted between two and nine times. V and J are TRBV5-4 and TRBJ2-3; D possibly matches TRBD1 or TRBD2 (6 bases each). V lost 0 bases and J 4 bases, leaving 9 bases between the germline ends. CDR3 length: 14 amino acids. The germline V gene encodes CDR1 SGHNT and CDR2 YYREEE (reference sequence). CDR3 loop: CASSLEGGSDTQYF. The CDR3 bases are TGTGCCAGCAGCTTGGAGGGGGGCTCAGATACGCAGTATTTT.

CDR3 residues: CASSHLLAGVLKNIQYF. DNA for the CDR3: TGCGCCAGCAGCCACCTACTAGCGGGGGTCTTAAAAAACATTCAGTACTTC. This chain joins TRBV4-1 and TRBJ2-4; 11 bases are shared with TRBD2. This CDR3 contains 17 residues. Germline V gene lookup returns CDR1 MGHRA and CDR2 YSYEKL. V lost 3 bases to trimming and J lost 4 bases; unmatched junction nucleotides: 8.